A single sample is the source of the 21 T cell receptor beta chains below, sequenced in a study of blood T cells in healthy people across ages. Using a J-beta primer mix together with a sample-barcoded 5' primer, a second PCR was run for roughly 7 to 12 cycles. From the 5' RACE reads, TCRdb called clonotypes with MiXCR, one entry per CDR3 protein. Of 950,000 to 1,200,000 distinct CDR3 sequences listed, roughly two fifths are singletons. The sequenced sample consisted of blood. These receptors all stem from a young man in good health.

This clonotype was counted a few times. The chain recombines TRBV10-3 with TRBJ2-7; TRBD2 matches at 11 bases. The germline CDR1 and CDR2 sequences are ENHRY and SYGVKD. CDR3 size: 14 residues. V shed 7 bases and J 1 base; nucleotides not matched to a gene: 3. This CDR3 reads CAIMGTSGSYEQYF. In nucleotides, the CDR3 is TGTGCCATCATGGGGACTAGCGGATCCTACGAGCAGTACTTC.

The chain carries TRBV6-2 or TRBV6-3 and TRBJ2-3; weak D call: TRBD1 (7 bases). CDR1 MNHEY and CDR2 SVGEGT come from the germline V gene. CDR3 size: 14 residues. Trimming cost V 10 bases and J 1 base, with 15 bases left between them. DNA for the CDR3: TGTGCCACGGAGGGACAGTATGGCACAGATACGCAGTATTTT. Translated: CATEGQYGTDTQYF.

With regard to this clonotype: An end of the junction differs from the germline gene, which may be a read error. This chain links TRBV5-6 with TRBJ1-4; 7 bases align to TRBD1. From germline, CDR1 is SGHDT and CDR2 YYEEEE. This CDR3 has 15 amino acids. This CDR3 is CTSSSLDRDNEKLFF. CDR3 sequence (DNA): TGTACCAGCAGCTCTCTAGACAGGGATAATGAAAAACTGTTTTTT.

This clonotype was seen many times. V is TRBV12-3 or TRBV12-4 and J is TRBJ2-3, with a possible D match to TRBD2 (5 bases). The V and J ends lost 1 base and 4 bases respectively, with 12 bases between them. The CDR3 consists of 15 residues. Here the CDR3 DNA reads TGTGCCAGCAGTTTAGATGAGGGCGGCGCAGATACGCAGTATTTT. Translated: CASSLDEGGADTQYF.

In this sample, this clonotype turned up a few times. This chain connects TRBV10-3 to TRBJ2-3; D is possibly TRBD2 (7 bases). Germline V gene lookup returns CDR1 ENHRY and CDR2 SYGVKD. V dropped 3 bases and J dropped 2 bases, with 12 bases sitting between them. CDR3 length equals 15 residues. CDR3 residues: CAISDGGGATDTQYF. CDR3 bases: TGTGCCATCAGTGACGGCGGGGGCGCCACAGATACGCAGTATTTT.

V and J are TRBV30 and TRBJ1-1, with D perhaps TRBD1 (6 bases). Germline CDR1 and CDR2: GTSNPN and SVGIG (reference sequence). The ends were cut back, 0 bases at V and 4 bases at J, with 9 bases in the middle. This CDR3 has 13 residues. The CDR3: CAWSVGGSTEAFF. DNA of the CDR3: TGTGCCTGGAGTGTAGGGGGGAGCACTGAAGCTTTCTTT. The whole variable domain, remainder taken from reference TRBV30 and TRBJ1-1, is SQTIHQWPATLVQPVGSPLSLECTVEGTSNPNLYWYRQAAGRGLQLLFYSVGIGQISSEVPQNLSASRPQDRQFILSSKKLLLSDSGFYLCAWSVGGSTEAFFGQGTRLTVV.

The CDR3 spells CASRKQGYSPLHF. The CDR3 nucleotides are TGTGCCAGCAGAAAACAGGGCTATTCACCCCTCCACTTT. The chain is built from TRBV28 and TRBJ1-6; D might be TRBD1 (6 bases). Germline lookup yields CDR1 MDHEN and CDR2 SYDVKM. This CDR3 has 13 residues. V was clipped by 6 bases and J by 8 bases, with 11 bases between them.

This chain links TRBV15 with TRBJ2-1; the D gene is possibly TRBD2 (6 bases). CDR3 length: 16 residues. The V end was cut by 1 base, the J end by 4 bases, with 14 bases between. The germline gives CDR1 LNHNV, CDR2 YYDKDF (reference sequence). The CDR3 sequence is CATSRGGINRYNEQFF. The CDR3 nucleotides are TGTGCCACCAGCAGAGGCGGGATAAATCGTTACAATGAGCAGTTCTTC.

This clonotype came up a few times. This rearrangement joins TRBV14 to TRBJ2-4; possibly TRBD2 for D (5 bases). V lost 1 base, J lost 0 bases, and 7 bases lay in between. The CDR3 has 15 amino acids. CDR1 and CDR2 from the germline V gene are SGHDN and FVKESK. CDR3 in DNA: TGTGCCAGCAGCCAAGCGGGGATAGCCAAAAACATTCAGTACTTC. The encoded protein is CASSQAGIAKNIQYF.

This clonotype was observed a few times. The genes are TRBV12-3 or TRBV12-4 and TRBJ1-2; weak D call: TRBD1 (6 bases). This CDR3 is built from 14 residues. Trimming took off 3 bases at V and 4 bases at J, with 12 bases between the two ends. CDR3 DNA sequence: TGTGCCAGCAGTTTGGGGGGGCTCGCCTATGGCTACACCTTC. The encoded protein is CASSLGGLAYGYTF.

The V gene is TRBV20-1, the J gene TRBJ2-1, with 14 bases matching TRBD2. The trim removed 4 bases at V and 6 bases at J, leaving 14 bases unmatched. CDR3 length: 18 residues. Germline values: CDR1 DFQATT, CDR2 SNEGSKA (reference sequence). The CDR3 sequence is CSAKWARTGTSGSNEQFF. CDR3 in DNA: TGCAGTGCTAAGTGGGCCCGGACCGGGACTAGCGGGAGCAATGAGCAGTTCTTC.

The genes are TRBV12-3 or TRBV12-4 and TRBJ1-2, with TRBD1 matching 7 bases. CDR3 size: 14 residues. The V gene end was trimmed by 6 bases and the J gene end by 6 bases; junction bases not matched to a gene: 10. CDR3 nucleotide sequence: TGTGCCAGCAGCCCTTCAGGGGGGAAAGATGGCTACACCTTC. It translates to CASSPSGGKDGYTF.

This chain links TRBV5-6 with TRBJ1-4; 7 bases agree with TRBD1. Germline values: CDR1 SGHDT, CDR2 YYEEEE. V trimming: 2 bases; J trimming: 6 bases; junction bases outside the gene matches: 4. The CDR3 has 14 residues. As DNA, the CDR3 is TGTGCCAGCAGCTTTGGGACAGTGGATGAAAAACTGTTTTTT. Its translation: CASSFGTVDEKLFF.

This clonotype was recorded a few times. The CDR3 DNA sequence: TGCAGTGCTAGAGATGGGGGGAGACACACCATGAACACTGAAGCTTTCTTT. Its translation: CSARDGGRHTMNTEAFF. The rearrangement links TRBV20-1 to TRBJ1-1, with D tentatively TRBD1 (5 bases). Trimming stripped 0 bases from V and 0 bases from J, with 17 bases between. Per germline, CDR1 DFQATT and CDR2 SNEGSKA (reference sequence). The CDR3 runs 17 residues.

V and J are TRBV2 and TRBJ1-1; D may be TRBD1 (6 bases). The CDR3 has 16 residues. CDR1 SNHLY and CDR2 FYNNEI come from the germline V gene. Between the trimmed V and J ends, which lost 7 bases and 4 bases, there was a span of 22 bases. The CDR3 sequence: CASTNMRGAGGTEAFF. The CDR3 DNA sequence: TGTGCCAGCACCAACATGAGGGGGGCGGGGGGCACTGAAGCTTTCTTT. The full variable domain, with the rest looked up from reference TRBV2 and TRBJ1-1, is EPEVTQTPSHQVTQMGQEVILRCVPISNHLYFYWYRQILGQKVEFLVSFYNNEISEKSEIFDDQFSVERPDGSNFTLKIRSTKLEDSAMYFCASTNMRGAGGTEAFFGQGTRLTVV.

This chain links TRBV4-3 with TRBJ2-1, with 11 bases that match TRBD2. Per germline, CDR1 LGHNA and CDR2 YSLEER. The length of the CDR3 is 21 residues. With 0 bases clipped from V and 1 base from J, the junction kept 14 bases outside the gene matches. The CDR3 here is CASSQEIVLAGGRGSYNEQFF. The CDR3 bases are TGCGCCAGCAGCCAAGAGATTGTCCTAGCGGGGGGCCGGGGGTCCTACAATGAGCAGTTCTTC.

This clonotype was detected many times. The chain links TRBV12-3 or TRBV12-4 to TRBJ1-1; the D gene is possibly TRBD1 (6 bases). The length of the CDR3 is 11 residues. The V end lost 3 bases, the J end lost 12 bases, and 11 bases lay between the germline ends. CDR3 nucleotides: TGTGCCAGCAGTTTGGGGGGGGCATCTTTCTTT. Translating gives CASSLGGASFF.

The V and J genes are TRBV5-1 and TRBJ2-2; the match to TRBD1 covers 8 bases. The CDR3 covers 12 residues. Germline-derived CDR1 and CDR2 are SGHRS and YFSETQ. V trimming: 9 bases; J trimming: 5 bases; junction bases outside the gene matches: 3. Written as DNA, the CDR3 is TGCGCCATAAGACAGGGGACCGGGGAGCTGTTTTTT. This sequence encodes CAIRQGTGELFF.

With regard to this clonotype: A single base separates this from a much larger clone, so it may be a read error. This chain joins TRBV11-1 and TRBJ2-7, with no clear D. The last part of the DNA fits TRBJ2-5 better; the J call may be wrong. Germline V gene sequence: CDR1 SGHAT, CDR2 FQDESV (reference sequence). The CDR3 loop spans 14 amino acids. CDR3 nucleotides: TGTGCCAGCAGCGTAGACCCAGGACAAGAGACCCAGTACTTC. This gives the protein CASSVDPGQETQYF.

This chain links TRBV5-1 with TRBJ1-2; D perhaps matches TRBD1 (5 bases). The CDR3 contains 15 residues. V was pared by 2 bases and J by 0 bases, with 11 bases between. CDR1 is SGHRS, CDR2 YFSETQ, per germline. CDR3 coding DNA: TGCGCCAGCAGCTTTGGGGGGGAGCCTAACTATGGCTACACCTTC. This encodes CASSFGGEPNYGYTF.

A word on this clonotype: A much larger clone lies a single base off, so this may be a read error. The genes are TRBV7-9 and TRBJ2-5; D is undetermined. The V gene's germline CDR1 is SEHNR and CDR2 FQNEAQ (reference sequence). The CDR3 is 11 residues long. Trimming pared 5 bases from V and 13 bases from J, leaving 14 bases between. The CDR3 sequence is CASSPTDIRYF. The DNA for the CDR3 is TGTGCCAGCAGCCCCACCGACATTCGGTACTTC.